These T cell receptor beta chains were read from a single sample in a study of T-cell memory formation after mild COVID-19. In TCRdb, the 5' RACE reads were re-called with MiXCR into one record per CDR3 protein. The sample has fewer than 600,000 distinct CDR3 sequences, about a fifth seen once. The sequenced sample consisted of PBMCs or a T cell subset sorted from them (not recorded which). These receptors all stem from an adult woman who had mild COVID-19 (a few samples of this study predate the infection). Cell type and time point are not known. Each CDR3 is given with its conserved first and last residue. D genes are given only for firm matches. A row's size may be missing; if present it is once, few, many or a size class.

v_call	d_call	j_call	clone_size	cdr3_nt	cdr3_aa
TRBV4-3	NA	TRBJ1-4	NA	TGCGCCAGCAGCCAAGAGGGCGAAAAACTGTTTTTT	CASSQEGEKLFF
TRBV12-3/TRBV12-4	NA	TRBJ2-2	many	TGTGCCAGCAGTTCTGCACAGGGAGGGGAGCTGTTTTTT	CASSSAQGGELFF
TRBV20-1	TRBD2	TRBJ2-1	many	TGCAGTGCTCGTCTAGCGGGAGGGGCACTGGATGAGCAGTTCTTC	CSARLAGGALDEQFF
TRBV7-9	NA	TRBJ1-2	few	TGTGCCAGCAGCTTTAGGGGACTCCGAGCTAACTATGGCTACACCTTC	CASSFRGLRANYGYTF
TRBV30	NA	TRBJ2-5	NA	TGTGCCTGGAGCGCGTCCAACCAAGAGACCCAGTACTTC	CAWSASNQETQYF
TRBV30	NA	TRBJ1-3	NA	TGTGCCTGGAGTGGGGTGGGAAACACCATATATTTT	CAWSGVGNTIYF
TRBV18	TRBD2	TRBJ2-3	NA	TGTGCCAGCTCACCACCAGCGGGGGGCCGCAGTGCCCTCAGCACAGATACGCAGTATTTT	CASSPPAGGRSALSTDTQYF
TRBV14	NA	TRBJ2-5	NA	TGTGCCAGCAGCCAAGACCTCATACAGACCCAGTACTTC	CASSQDLIQTQYF
TRBV6-6	NA	TRBJ2-1	few	TGTGCCAGCAGTTACTCGATAGCCGAGAATGAGCAGTTCTTC	CASSYSIAENEQFF
TRBV5-1	NA	TRBJ1-1	many	TGCGCCAGCAGATTTAGTTCCTCCATGAACACTGAAGCTTTCTTT	CASRFSSSMNTEAFF
TRBV6-2/TRBV6-3	NA	TRBJ2-1	NA	TGTGCCAGCAGTTACTCGGACCTAGCTTGGAATGAGCAGTTCTTC	CASSYSDLAWNEQFF
TRBV18	NA	TRBJ2-2	many	TGTGCCAGCTCACCACCGTCAAGGGAGAACACCGGGGAGCTGTTTTTT	CASSPPSRENTGELFF
TRBV24-1	NA	TRBJ1-1	few	TGTGCCACCAGTGACCCTTACGGGGCTTTCTTT	CATSDPYGAFF
TRBV2	NA	TRBJ2-2	NA	TGTGCCAGCAGGATCGACGGACCGAACACCGGGGAGCTGTTTTTT	CASRIDGPNTGELFF
TRBV24-1	NA	TRBJ2-5	NA	TGTGCCACCAGTGATTCCGGAGAGACCCAGTACTTC	CATSDSGETQYF
TRBV5-6	NA	TRBJ2-4	NA	TGTGCCAGCAGCACCCCGGCAGCCCCATCCAAAAACATTCAGTACTTC	CASSTPAAPSKNIQYF
TRBV7-9	NA	TRBJ2-1	many	TGTGCCAGCAGCTTAGGACCGGGACACGAGGTCAATGAGCAGTTCTTC	CASSLGPGHEVNEQFF
TRBV10-3	TRBD1	TRBJ1-1	NA	TGTGCCATCAGCGCCGGGACAGACACTGAAGCTTTCTTT	CAISAGTDTEAFF
TRBV12-3/TRBV12-4	NA	TRBJ1-6	NA	TGTACCAGCAAGTCTAGTACGAATTCACCCCTCCACTTT	CTSKSSTNSPLHF
TRBV12-3/TRBV12-4	NA	TRBJ1-1	few	TGTGCCAGCAGTTTAGGGAAAACTGAAGCTTTCTTT	CASSLGKTEAFF
TRBV5-1	TRBD1	TRBJ2-7	few	TGCGCCAGCAGCATCGGGACAGATACCTACGAGCAGTACTTC	CASSIGTDTYEQYF
TRBV4-3	NA	TRBJ1-6	NA	TGCGCCAGCAGCCAGTGGGCCCGAGATTCACCCCTCCACTTT	CASSQWARDSPLHF
TRBV7-9	NA	TRBJ1-1	NA	TGTGCCAGCAGCCCCACAGGGTCTAAAGCTTTCTTT	CASSPTGSKAFF
TRBV4-3	TRBD1	TRBJ2-3	few	TGCGCCAGCAGCCAAGAGACAGGGGGAACAGATACGCAGTATTTT	CASSQETGGTDTQYF
TRBV5-1	NA	TRBJ1-1	few	TGCGCCAGCAGCACCCTGATATCGGACAGCACTGAAGCTTTCTTT	CASSTLISDSTEAFF
TRBV2	NA	TRBJ1-5	once	TGTGCCAGCCGGCCGGGACCCAATCAGCCCCAGCATTTT	CASRPGPNQPQHF
TRBV12-3/TRBV12-4	NA	TRBJ2-2	few	TGTGCCAGCAGCCACGGGACAAACACCGGGGAGCTGTTTTTT	CASSHGTNTGELFF
TRBV27	NA	TRBJ2-7	once	TGTGCCAGCAGTTTACAGGGATCCCACTACGAGCAGTACTTC	CASSLQGSHYEQYF
TRBV7-3	TRBD2	TRBJ2-5	NA	TGTGCCAGCAGCTTACCCTCACTAGCGGGGATAACCCTGAGGGAGACCCAGTACTTC	CASSLPSLAGITLRETQYF
TRBV5-1	NA	TRBJ2-5	NA	TGCGCCAGCAGCTCCTCTGGTGCGTTGCAGACCCAGTACTTC	CASSSSGALQTQYF
TRBV20-1	TRBD2	TRBJ2-1	few	TGCAGTGCTAGAGATCGCGGCGGGAGGACCTCCTACAATGAGCAGTTCTTC	CSARDRGGRTSYNEQFF
TRBV20-1	TRBD1	TRBJ2-7	NA	TGCAGTGCTAGGGCTACGACAGGGTTCAAACCCTACGAGCAGTACTTC	CSARATTGFKPYEQYF
TRBV12-3/TRBV12-4	NA	TRBJ2-1	NA	TGTGCCAGCAGTTTTTTACGAGAGCAGTTCTTC	CASSFLREQFF
TRBV5-1	NA	TRBJ1-5	few	TGCGCCAGCAGCTTGGAGGACAGACTAAACCTCAATCAGCCCCAGCATTTT	CASSLEDRLNLNQPQHF
TRBV12-3/TRBV12-4	NA	TRBJ2-5	NA	TGTGCCAGCAGCCCCTTCCGCACCCTCAGTCTCAGGGCGAAGTGGGAGACCCAGTACTTC	CASSPFRTLSLRAKWETQYF
TRBV6-6	NA	TRBJ1-2	NA	TGTGCCAGCAGCCCGGGGGGGGGCGCAGAGAACTATAACGGTGGCTACACCTTC	CASSPGGGAENYNGGYTF
TRBV3-1	NA	TRBJ2-7	NA	TGTGCCAGCAGCCCAGATACAGCGCCCTACGAGCAGTACTTC	CASSPDTAPYEQYF
TRBV24-1	NA	TRBJ1-5	NA	TGTGCCACCAGTGATACCAGGGCCCCTCAGCCCCAGCATTTT	CATSDTRAPQPQHF
TRBV18	TRBD1	TRBJ2-2	NA	TGTGACAGCTCAGCGGACAGGTCGACCGGGGAGCTGTTTTTT	CDSSADRSTGELFF
TRBV20-1	NA	TRBJ2-3	few	TGCAGTGCTAGGGTTCCAGGGGGGTGGGCGGATACGCAGTATTTT	CSARVPGGWADTQYF